This T cell receptor beta chain is from a study of T-cell reconstitution after alpha-beta-depleted transplantation in children. V dropped 6 bases and J dropped 2; count of bases not matched to a gene: 7. The CDR3 is 14 amino acids. The TCRbeta library incorporated unique molecular identifiers. Each CDR3 protein is one row after TCRdb ran MiXCR on the PCR reads. The table lists about 420,000 distinct CDR3 sequences, 15% to 20% of them singletons, with over 25% in the top ten. In this sample, this clonotype turned up a few times. V gene TRBV12-3 or TRBV12-4 combines with J gene TRBJ2-7, with 7 bases identical to TRBD1. The sequence came from a boy less than two years old who had a stem cell transplant for Wiskott-Aldrich syndrome, so the T cells may come from the graft donor. Sequenced material: PBMCs, mostly from graft donor cells, taken 360 days after TCRalphabeta/CD19-depleted stem cell transplant. The CDR3 sequence: CASSFTTGPYEQYF. Written as DNA, the CDR3 is TGTGCCAGCAGCTTCACGACAGGGCCCTACGAGCAGTACTTC.